The next 7 T cell receptor beta chains were all read from a single sample in a study of blood T cell repertoires in COVID-19. The assay was immunoSEQ multiplex PCR, and TCRdb's table has in-frame clones only and misses some. Counted here are about 270,000 clones, roughly 93% occurring once; the ten biggest clones make up approximately 2.4%. The specimen was PBMCs or T cells enriched from blood (not recorded which). The source of these receptors is a woman aged 40 to 50 with acute COVID-19.

This chain joins TRBV25-1 and TRBJ2-5; TRBD1 is a possible D gene (6 bases). Germline V CDR1 and CDR2: MGHDK, SYGVNS. Trimming took off 1 base at V and 5 bases at J, with 20 bases between the two ends. The CDR3 has 17 residues. DNA for the CDR3: TGTGCCAGCAGTGAATCCCCGGGACAATATCCCTGGGAGACCCAGTACTTC. Its protein product is CASSESPGQYPWETQYF. The variable domain in full, completed from reference TRBV25-1 and TRBJ2-5, reads EADIYQTPRYLVIGTGKKITLECSQTMGHDKMYWYQQDPGMELHLIHYSYGVNSTEKGDLSSESTVSRIRTEHFPLTLESARPSHTSQYLCASSESPGQYPWETQYFGPGTRLLVL.

This chain joins TRBV11-2 and TRBJ2-3, with TRBD2 as a possible D gene (6 bases). CDR3 length equals 15 residues. In germline, CDR1 is SGHAT, CDR2 FQNNGV. The V end lost 5 bases, the J end lost 4 bases, and 16 bases lay between the germline ends. The CDR3 region has the DNA TGTGCCAGCAGCCACTCCTTAACGGGGGCAGATACGCAGTATTTT. Amino acids: CASSHSLTGADTQYF. Based on the CDR3 plus reference TRBV11-2 and TRBJ2-3, the full variable domain is EAGVAQSPRYKIIEKRQSVAFWCNPISGHATLYWYQQILGQGPKLLIQFQNNGVVDDSQLPKDRFSAERLKGVDSTLKIQPAKLEDSAVYLCASSHSLTGADTQYFGPGTRLTVL.

In the case of this clone: This same CDR3 is encoded by further DNA sequences in the sample. The V call is TRBV18, the J call TRBJ1-1; possible D gene TRBD1, 6 bases. V shed 6 bases and J shed 1 base, with 9 bases lying between them. This CDR3 contains 13 residues. Germline V lookup: CDR1 KGHSH, CDR2 LQKENI. The CDR3 loop reads CASSSDRNTEAFF. For the CDR3, the DNA is TGTGCCAGCTCTTCGGACAGGAACACTGAAGCTTTCTTT. The full variable domain, rest sourced from reference TRBV18 and TRBJ1-1, is NAGVMQNPRHLVRRRGQEARLRCSPMKGHSHVYWYRQLPEEGLKFMVYLQKENIIDESGMPKERFSAEFPKEGPSILRIQQVVRGDSAAYFCASSSDRNTEAFFGQGTRLTVV.

This clone showed up just once. The chain joins TRBV7-9 to TRBJ1-1; D perhaps matches TRBD1 (6 bases). CDR1 and CDR2 from the germline V gene are SEHNR and FQNEAQ (reference sequence). V gave up 5 bases and J gave up 1 base, with 14 bases separating them. The CDR3 has 15 residues. The CDR3 coding sequence is TGTGCCAGCAGCGCCGGGACATCACGGAACACTGAAGCTTTCTTT. This gives the protein CASSAGTSRNTEAFF.

The chain couples TRBV24-1 to TRBJ2-2; perhaps TRBD2 as D (6 bases). The CDR3 length is 15 residues. The V and J ends lost 0 bases and 7 bases respectively, with 11 bases between them. The germline CDR1 and CDR2 sequences are KGHDR and SFDVKD. Written as DNA, the CDR3 is TGTGCCACCAGTGATTTGCGCGGGGTGAGCGGGGAGCTGTTTTTT. It is translated as CATSDLRGVSGELFF.

The chain links TRBV7-9 to TRBJ2-3; D perhaps matches TRBD1 (5 bases). Germline CDR1 is SEHNR and CDR2 is FQNEAQ (reference sequence). This CDR3 is 14 amino acids long. Trimming removed 5 bases at V and 0 bases at J, with 9 bases between. CDR3 sequence: CASSAGFSTDTQYF. DNA for the CDR3: TGTGCCAGCAGCGCAGGGTTTAGCACAGATACGCAGTATTTT. Filled out from reference TRBV7-9 and TRBJ2-3, the complete variable domain reads DTGVSQNPRHKITKRGQNVTFRCDPISEHNRLYWYRQTLGQGPEFLTYFQNEAQLEKSRLLSDRFSAERPKGSFSTLEIQRTEQGDSAMYLCASSAGFSTDTQYFGPGTRLTVL.

V and J are TRBV4-1 and TRBJ2-7; 7 bases are shared with TRBD1. CDR3 length equals 17 residues. In germline, CDR1 is MGHRA, CDR2 YSYEKL. V lost 2 bases and J lost 1; bases outside the gene matches: 11. The CDR3 sequence is CASSQTSTGVGSYEQYF. The CDR3 nucleotides are TGCGCCAGCAGCCAAACATCCACAGGGGTAGGGTCCTACGAGCAGTACTTC.